This T cell receptor beta chain was retrieved from a study of beta chain features in type 1 diabetes. Whole-study results and caveats: In all four CD4+ subsets, TCRB CDR3 length was significantly, moderately reduced in type 1 diabetes.

This clone occurred a few times. Its matching antigen is unknown. Expressed TCRB transcripts were sequenced after all isolated RNA was converted to cDNA. Here immunoSEQ multiplex PCR was the method, and the copy in TCRdb shows in-frame clones only, minus some. This sample has 160,000 or so clones, with about 9% found just once. The CDR3 is made up of 15 amino acids. The V and J ends lost 0 bases and 1 base respectively, with 10 bases between them. Germline CDR1 and CDR2: SGDLS and YYNGEE. Every sorted population was more than 95% pure. The V call is TRBV9, the J call TRBJ1-1; unclear D gene. This TCR was sampled from a woman under 30 with type 1 diabetes. Sequencing input: central memory CD4+ T cells from blood. The CDR3 sequence: CASSVDPGTNTEAFF. CDR3 coding DNA: TGTGCCAGCAGCGTAGACCCAGGAACGAACACTGAAGCTTTCTTT.